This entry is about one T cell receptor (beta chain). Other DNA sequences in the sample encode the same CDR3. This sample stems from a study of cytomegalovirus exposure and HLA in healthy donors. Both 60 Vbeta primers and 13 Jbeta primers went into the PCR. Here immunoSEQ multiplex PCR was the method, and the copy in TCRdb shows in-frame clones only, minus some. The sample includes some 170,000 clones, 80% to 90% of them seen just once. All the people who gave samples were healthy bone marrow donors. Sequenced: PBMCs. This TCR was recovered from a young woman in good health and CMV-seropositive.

In nucleotides, the CDR3 is TGTGCCAGCAGCTTAGGGAGGGGGGGCAAGAACTATGGCTACACCTTC. Amino acid sequence: CASSLGRGGKNYGYTF. The chain joins TRBV7-8 to TRBJ1-2; D possibly corresponds to TRBD1 (6 bases). The CDR3 contains 16 residues. Germline CDR1 reads SGHVS; CDR2 reads FQNEAQ. The V end lost 1 base, the J end lost 2 bases, and 14 bases lay between the germline ends.